This T cell receptor beta chain was observed in a study of identical twins. Each cDNA held unique molecular identifiers, and template switching gave it a universal primer site. Each CDR3 protein gets one entry after TCRdb re-called the 5' RACE reads with MiXCR. This sample has 1.5 million to 2 million distinct CDR3 sequences; less than 35% occur once, and the top ten carry more than 0.25%. The sequenced sample was cord blood. The receptor was isolated from a newborn girl in good health.

CDR3 sequence: CASSLKTPSNQPQHF. The CDR3 coding sequence is TGTGCCAGCAGTTTAAAGACACCTAGCAATCAGCCCCAGCATTTT. The chain couples TRBV27 to TRBJ1-5; D is undetermined. This CDR3 comprises 15 residues. V was clipped by 2 bases and J by 0 bases, with 8 bases between them. Germline loops: CDR1 MNHEY, CDR2 SMNVEV (reference sequence).